Detailed here is one TCR beta chain. This CDR3 is built from 15 residues. Trimming removed 4 bases from V and 7 bases from J; junction bases left unmatched: 9. CDR1 SGHAT and CDR2 FQNNGV come from the germline V gene. The sample is drawn from a study of cytomegalovirus exposure and HLA in healthy donors. Primers for the PCR totalled 60 Vbeta and 13 Jbeta. In the study's own analysis: Counted up in a later analysis, unique TCR beta chains came to approximately 83 million, with around 12 million shared. The repertoire was sequenced with immunoSEQ multiplex PCR; TCRdb's copy has only in-frame clones and lacks some. D and trimming come from the DNA, and the V and J calls and clone size come from that table. Among 100,000 to 150,000 clones, about two thirds were seen once, and the ten largest hold approximately 2.9%.

Material for sequencing was PBMCs. The receptor comes from a human donor in good health. V gene TRBV11-2 combines with J gene TRBJ2-2, with TRBD1 matching 7 bases. The CDR3 protein is CASSSSDRPGGELFF. The CDR3 nucleotides are TGTGCCAGCAGCTCGTCGGACAGGCCCGGCGGGGAGCTGTTTTTT.